One and the same sample provided the 3 T cell receptor beta chains below, sequenced in a study of blood T cell repertoires in COVID-19. Here immunoSEQ multiplex PCR was the method, and the copy in TCRdb shows in-frame clones only, minus some. The sample records under 250,000 clones, 70% to 90% being singletons. Sequenced input: peripheral blood. The receptor set was obtained from a man aged 55 to 70 with acute or convalescent COVID-19.

The chain has TRBV7-2 and TRBJ2-7; 8 bases fit TRBD2. CDR1 SGHTA and CDR2 FQGNSA come from the germline V gene. The CDR3 consists of 16 residues. Trimming removed 5 bases from V and 2 bases from J; junction bases left unmatched: 11. CDR3 in amino acids: CASSHPQREITYEQYF. DNA of the CDR3: TGTGCCAGCAGCCACCCACAGCGGGAGATTACCTACGAGCAGTACTTC.

The chain has TRBV5-1 and TRBJ2-3; 10 bases agree with TRBD2. Germline CDR1 SGHRS, CDR2 YFSETQ. V trimming: 7 bases; J trimming: 0 bases; junction bases outside the gene matches: 8. The CDR3 consists of 16 residues. CDR3 sequence (DNA): TGCGCCAGCGAGATAGCGGGAGGTGGGAGCACAGATACGCAGTATTTT. It yields the protein CASEIAGGGSTDTQYF.

The V gene is TRBV15, the J gene TRBJ2-1, with TRBD2 matching over 9 bases. The CDR3 length is 15 residues. Germline loops: CDR1 LNHNV, CDR2 YYDKDF (reference sequence). V dropped 1 base and J dropped 9; count of bases not matched to a gene: 7. The CDR3 coding sequence is TGTGCCACCAGCAGAGTTAGCCTAGCGGGATCTGAGCAGTTCTTC. Its protein is CATSRVSLAGSEQFF.